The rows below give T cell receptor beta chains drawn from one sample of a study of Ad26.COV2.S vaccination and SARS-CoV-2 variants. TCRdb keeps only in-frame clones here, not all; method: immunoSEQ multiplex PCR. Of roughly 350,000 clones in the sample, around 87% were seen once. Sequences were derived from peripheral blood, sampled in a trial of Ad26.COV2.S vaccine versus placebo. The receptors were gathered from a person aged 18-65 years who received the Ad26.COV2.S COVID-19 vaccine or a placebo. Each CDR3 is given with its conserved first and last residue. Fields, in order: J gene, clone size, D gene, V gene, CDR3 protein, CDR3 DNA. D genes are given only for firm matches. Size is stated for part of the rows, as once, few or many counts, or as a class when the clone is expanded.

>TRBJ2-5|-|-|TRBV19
CASSPLGGQETQYF
TGTGCCAGTAGCCCCCTGGGGGGGCAGGAGACCCAGTACTTC
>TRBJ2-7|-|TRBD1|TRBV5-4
CASSWDRGSYEQYF
TGTGCCAGCAGCTGGGACAGGGGTTCCTACGAGCAGTACTTC
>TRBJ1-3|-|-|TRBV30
CAWSDYRASGNTIYF
TGTGCCTGGAGCGATTACAGGGCTTCTGGAAACACCATATATTTT
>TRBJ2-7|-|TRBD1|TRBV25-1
CASSESGQGLYEQYF
TGTGCCAGCAGTGAATCCGGACAGGGTCTCTACGAGCAGTACTTC
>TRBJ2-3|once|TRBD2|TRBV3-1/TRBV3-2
CASTTGGGPVDTQYF
TGTGCCAGCACCACAGGCGGGGGACCCGTTGATACGCAGTATTTT
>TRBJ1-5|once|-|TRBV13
CASSLGGYQPQHF
TGTGCCAGCAGCTTAGGTGGATATCAGCCCCAGCATTTT
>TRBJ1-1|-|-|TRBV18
CASSRPWRGGEYTEAFF
TGTGCCAGCTCACGCCCCTGGCGGGGCGGGGAGTACACTGAAGCTTTCTTT
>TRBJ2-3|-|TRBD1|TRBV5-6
CASSLPPGQGLLF
TGTGCCAGCAGCCTTCCGCCCGGACAGGGCCTGTTGTTT
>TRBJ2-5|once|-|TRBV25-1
CASASRTQETQYF
TGTGCCAGCGCCTCCCGCACTCAAGAGACCCAGTACTTC
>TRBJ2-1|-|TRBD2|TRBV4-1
CASSQDDVSRGDHNEQFF
TGCGCCAGCAGCCAAGATGACGTGTCGCGGGGGGACCACAATGAGCAGTTCTTC
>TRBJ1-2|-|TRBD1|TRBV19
CASSIPGTANYGYTF
TGTGCCAGTAGTATACCTGGGACAGCTAACTATGGCTACACCTTC
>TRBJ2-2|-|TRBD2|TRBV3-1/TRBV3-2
CASSTPSGNTGELFF
TGTGCCAGCAGCACTCCTAGCGGGAACACCGGGGAGCTGTTTTTT
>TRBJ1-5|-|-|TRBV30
CAWSGQYSNQPQHF
TGTGCCTGGAGTGGACAGTATAGCAATCAGCCCCAGCATTTT
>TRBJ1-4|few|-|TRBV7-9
CASSSSPGRSDEKLFF
TGTGCCAGCAGCTCATCACCCGGGAGGAGTGATGAAAAACTGTTTTTT
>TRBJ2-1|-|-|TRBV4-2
CASSQDPQRSSYNEQFF
TGTGCCAGCAGCCAAGATCCACAGAGGAGCTCCTACAATGAGCAGTTCTTC
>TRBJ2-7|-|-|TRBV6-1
CASSENSDYYEQYF
TGTGCCAGCAGTGAAAATTCCGACTACTACGAGCAGTACTTC
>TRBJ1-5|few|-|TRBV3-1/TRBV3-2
CASSKGVNSNQPQHF
TGTGCCAGCAGCAAAGGAGTAAATAGCAATCAGCCCCAGCATTTT
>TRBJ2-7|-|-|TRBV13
CASSLGLSVYEQYF
TGTGCCAGCAGCTTAGGCCTCTCAGTTTACGAGCAGTACTTC
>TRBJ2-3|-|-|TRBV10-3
CATNREREDTQYF
TGTGCCACTAACAGGGAACGAGAAGATACGCAGTATTTT
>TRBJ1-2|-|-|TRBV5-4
CASSSDRTGGYTF
TGTGCCAGCAGCTCCGACAGGACGGGTGGCTACACCTTC
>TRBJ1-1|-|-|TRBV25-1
CASSQQDRWGEAFF
TGTGCCAGCAGTCAACAAGACAGGTGGGGGGAAGCTTTCTTT
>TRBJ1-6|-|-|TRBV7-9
CASSLDNPGLLSPLHF
TGTGCCAGCAGCTTAGATAACCCAGGGTTGCTTTCACCCCTCCACTTT
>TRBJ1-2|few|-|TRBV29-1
CSVEPLTDGYTF
TGCAGCGTTGAGCCCCTTACGGATGGCTACACCTTC
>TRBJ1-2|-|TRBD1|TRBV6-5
CASSSDRVVKYGYTF
TGTGCCAGCAGTTCAGACAGGGTAGTGAAATATGGCTACACCTTC
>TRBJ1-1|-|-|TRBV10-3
CAISESKDRNTEAFF
TGTGCCATCAGTGAGTCGAAAGACAGAAACACTGAAGCTTTCTTT